These 9 T cell receptor beta chains were all obtained from the same sample, sequenced in a study of CD8+CD57+ T cells in acquired aplastic anemia. TCR beta VDJ and CDR3 profiling used genomic DNA as template. TCRdb recomputed calls from the reads with MiXCR, one row per CDR3 protein. The sample lists some 280,000 distinct CDR3 sequences; approximately 57% were seen once. The sequenced sample consisted of sorted CD4+, CD8+, or CD8+CD57+ T cells (not recorded which) from PBMCs. The receptors here all came from a human donor with severe aplastic anemia or a healthy control (not recorded which).

The rearrangement uses TRBV20-1 and TRBJ1-1, with 7 bases that match TRBD1. The length of the CDR3 is 14 residues. Germline loops: CDR1 DFQATT, CDR2 SNEGSKA (reference sequence). V was pared by 5 bases and J by 1 base, with 7 bases of the junction left unmatched. The chain's CDR3 is CSAPGQPANTEAFF. Here the CDR3 DNA reads TGCAGTGCTCCGGGACAGCCTGCGAACACTGAAGCTTTCTTT.

The table lists this clonotype with a few counts. V usage is TRBV3-1 and J usage is TRBJ1-3; D is unresolved. This CDR3 spans 13 amino acids. Germline CDR1 and CDR2: LGHDT and YNNKEL (reference sequence). V was shortened by 0 bases and J by 3 bases, with 3 bases between the two germline ends. The CDR3 nucleotides read TGTGCCAGCAGCCAAGATGGTGGAAACACCATATATTTT. This sequence encodes CASSQDGGNTIYF. Variable domain in full (rest from reference TRBV3-1 and TRBJ1-3): DTAVSQTPKYLVTQMGNDKSIKCEQNLGHDTMYWYKQDSKKFLKIMFSYNNKELIINETVPNRFSPKSPDKAHLNLHINSLELGDSAVYFCASSQDGGNTIYFGEGSWLTVV.

The J gene is TRBJ2-7, the V gene TRBV10-2, with TRBD2 as a possible D gene (6 bases). Germline V gives CDR1 WSHSY, CDR2 SAAADI. CDR3 length: 12 amino acids. V lost 0 bases and J 6 bases, leaving 6 bases between the germline ends. CDR3 nucleotide sequence: TGCGCCAGCAGTGAGTCGGGGGGCGAGCAGTACTTC. Amino acid sequence: CASSESGGEQYF.

In its sample, this clonotype was seen many times. The V call is TRBV5-5, the J call TRBJ1-2; D possibly corresponds to TRBD1 (5 bases). Germline V gene data show CDR1 as SGHKS and CDR2 as YYEKEE (reference sequence). The CDR3 is made up of 14 amino acids. V was trimmed by 4 bases and J by 4 bases, leaving 14 bases between them. The CDR3 spells CASSPGTDIYGYTF. The CDR3, as DNA: TGTGCCAGCAGCCCCGGGACGGATATCTATGGCTACACCTTC.

This clonotype is a singleton in its sample. J is TRBJ1-6 and V is TRBV9, with D maybe TRBD1 (5 bases). V dropped 1 base and J dropped 10 bases, with 15 bases sitting between them. This CDR3 is built from 15 residues. Germline CDR1 reads SGDLS; CDR2 reads YYNGEE. The CDR3 region is CASSVTGTEKSPLHF. The DNA for the CDR3 is TGTGCCAGCAGCGTAACCGGGACGGAAAAATCACCCCTCCACTTT.

This clonotype has only one observation. The gene calls are TRBV20-1 and TRBJ1-5; D unclear. Trimming shortened V by 6 bases and J by 11 bases, and 26 bases separated the two germline ends. Germline assignment: CDR1 DFQATT and CDR2 SNEGSKA (reference sequence). The CDR3 has 15 residues. This CDR3 is CSATPRLTGSRTQHF. DNA for the CDR3: TGCAGTGCAACTCCCAGGCTGACGGGCTCAAGGACCCAGCATTTT.

This clonotype was seen at least ten times. This chain uses TRBV5-8 with TRBJ1-6; no reliable D call. The CDR3 covers 16 residues. The germline V gene encodes CDR1 SGHTS and CDR2 YDEGEE. V lost 1 base to trimming and J lost 7 bases, with 15 bases between them. The CDR3 loop is CASSLYQTEKNSPLHF. The CDR3 DNA reads TGTGCCAGCAGCTTGTATCAAACGGAGAAGAATTCACCCCTCCACTTT.

This clonotype was seen repeatedly, ten times or more. The genes are TRBV7-3 and TRBJ2-2; D possibly corresponds to TRBD2 (6 bases). The CDR3 extends over 16 amino acids. Deletions cut 5 bases from V and 5 bases from J, with 18 bases between. Per germline, CDR1 SGHTA and CDR2 FQGTGA. As DNA, the CDR3 is TGTGCCAGCAGCCCAAACAAAGCGGGCCGTACCGGGGAGCTGTTTTTT. This codes for CASSPNKAGRTGELFF.

The chain has TRBV5-1 and TRBJ2-7; possibly TRBD2 for D (6 bases). Trimming pared 6 bases from V and 2 bases from J, leaving 15 bases between. Germline lookup yields CDR1 SGHRS and CDR2 YFSETQ. The CDR3 totals 14 residues. Here the CDR3 reads CASTTVSGTYEQYF. DNA for the CDR3: TGCGCCAGCACCACAGTTAGCGGTACCTACGAGCAGTACTTC.